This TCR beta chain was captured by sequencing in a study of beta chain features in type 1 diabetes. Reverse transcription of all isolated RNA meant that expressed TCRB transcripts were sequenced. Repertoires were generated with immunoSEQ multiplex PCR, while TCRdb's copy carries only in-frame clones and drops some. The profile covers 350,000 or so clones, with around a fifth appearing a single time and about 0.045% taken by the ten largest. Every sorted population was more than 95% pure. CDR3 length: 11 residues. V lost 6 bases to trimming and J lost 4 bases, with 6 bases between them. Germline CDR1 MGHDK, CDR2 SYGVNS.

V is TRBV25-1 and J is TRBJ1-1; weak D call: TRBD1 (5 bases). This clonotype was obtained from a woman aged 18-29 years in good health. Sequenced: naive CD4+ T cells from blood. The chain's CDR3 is CASRRGTEAFF. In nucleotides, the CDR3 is TGTGCCAGCAGAAGGGGCACTGAAGCTTTCTTT.